These 18 T cell receptor beta chains were all obtained from the same sample, sequenced in a study of cytomegalovirus exposure and HLA in healthy donors. Generated by immunoSEQ multiplex PCR, the TCRdb table keeps only in-frame clones and is missing some. The table has under 200,000 clones, 86% seen once; the top ten hold roughly 5.8%. What was sequenced was PBMCs. These receptors came from a woman aged 25 to 39 in good health and CMV-seronegative.

This clone has just one count. V gene TRBV7-2 combines with J gene TRBJ2-7; TRBD1 aligns across 9 bases. From germline, CDR1 is SGHTA and CDR2 FQGNSA. The V and J ends lost 5 bases and 1 base, in that order; junction bases with no gene match: 3. The CDR3 runs 14 residues. The CDR3 region is CASSDGTGSYEQYF. In nucleotides, the CDR3 is TGTGCCAGCAGCGACGGGACAGGGTCCTACGAGCAGTACTTC.

This clone was seen a few times. The chain has TRBV18 and TRBJ1-2, with 9 bases lining up with TRBD1. Germline values: CDR1 KGHSH, CDR2 LQKENI. This CDR3 has 13 residues. The junction had 1 base not matched to a gene; V was cut back by 3 bases and J by 5 bases. The CDR3 sequence is CASSPGTGYGYTF. CDR3 DNA: TGTGCCAGCTCACCCGGGACAGGGTATGGCTACACCTTC. The variable domain in full, completed from reference TRBV18 and TRBJ1-2, reads NAGVMQNPRHLVRRRGQEARLRCSPMKGHSHVYWYRQLPEEGLKFMVYLQKENIIDESGMPKERFSAEFPKEGPSILRIQQVVRGDSAAYFCASSPGTGYGYTFGSGTRLTVV.

The chain links TRBV7-2 to TRBJ1-5; D is possibly TRBD1 (5 bases). The CDR3 length is 14 residues. Trimming took 5 bases from V and 7 from J, leaving 15 bases between them. Germline V gene data show CDR1 as SGHTA and CDR2 as FQGNSA. The CDR3 DNA reads TGTGCCAGCAGCCCCCGGGCGGGGGAACAGCCCCAGCATTTT. Its protein product is CASSPRAGEQPQHF.

The chain has TRBV7-2 and TRBJ2-5; 9 bases match TRBD1. Germline-derived CDR1 and CDR2 are SGHTA and FQGNSA. The CDR3 sequence is 16 residues long. Losses at the gene ends were 2 bases for V and 5 bases for J; bases not matched to a gene: 9. CDR3 in DNA: TGTGCCAGCAGCTTACGTCCGGGACAGGGCTGGGAGACCCAGTACTTC. This codes for CASSLRPGQGWETQYF.

This chain connects TRBV2 to TRBJ1-1; a weak D match, TRBD1 (5 bases). V was cut by 2 bases and J by 1 base, with 8 bases left in between. Germline loops: CDR1 SNHLY, CDR2 FYNNEI. The CDR3 loop spans 14 amino acids. CDR3 nucleotide sequence: TGTGCCAGCAGTGAAAGACAGACGAACACTGAAGCTTTCTTT. This encodes CASSERQTNTEAFF.

This clone was detected only once. The chain couples TRBV5-4 to TRBJ1-5; the match to TRBD1 covers 7 bases. The CDR3 is 16 amino acids. The junction had 7 bases not matched to a gene; V was cut back by 0 bases and J by 4 bases. In germline, CDR1 is SGHNT, CDR2 YYREEE (reference sequence). CDR3 in DNA: TGTGCCAGCAGCTTGGCCTTGGGACAGAGAAATCAGCCCCAGCATTTT. It yields the protein CASSLALGQRNQPQHF.

The table lists this clone with a count of one. The chain carries TRBV5-4 and TRBJ2-7; D unclear. The germline V and J ends were trimmed by 0 bases and 5 bases, with 9 bases remaining between them. This CDR3 is built from 13 residues. The germline gives CDR1 SGHNT, CDR2 YYREEE (reference sequence). CDR3 nucleotides: TGTGCCAGCAGCTTGGCTCGGAACGACGAGCAGTACTTC. It is translated as CASSLARNDEQYF.

The chain carries TRBV19 and TRBJ2-1, with 7 bases aligning to TRBD2. V shed 2 bases and J 2 bases; nucleotides not matched to a gene: 12. The CDR3 contains 18 residues. The germline gives CDR1 LNHDA, CDR2 SQIVND (reference sequence). The DNA for the CDR3 is TGTGCCAGTAGTATAAGGCTAGCGGCCCGCCCCGCCTACAATGAGCAGTTCTTC. Translated, it gives CASSIRLAARPAYNEQFF.

V usage is TRBV4-3 and J usage is TRBJ1-1, with 9 bases fitting TRBD1. Germline V gives CDR1 LGHNA, CDR2 YSLEER. Trimming removed 1 base from V and 5 bases from J; junction bases left unmatched: 5. The CDR3 contains 15 residues. CDR3 nucleotides: TGCGCCAGCAGCCAAGCCACAGGGGGCCTAACTGAAGCTTTCTTT. This gives the protein CASSQATGGLTEAFF.

Concerning this clone: At one boundary the junction diverges from the germline segment, which might be a read error. This CDR3 is CASSEEVGNQPQHF. Written as DNA, the CDR3 is TGTGCCAGCAGCGAAGAAGTTGGCAATCAGCCCCAGCATTTT. This chain joins TRBV4-2 and TRBJ1-5; D is uncertain. Looked up from germline, CDR1 is LGHNA and CDR2 is YNFKEQ. CDR3 length equals 14 residues.

The CDR3 DNA reads TGTGCCAGCGGAGACAGCGGGAACTACAATGAGCAGTTCTTC. It specifies CASGDSGNYNEQFF. The V call is TRBV7-2, the J call TRBJ2-1; 7 nucleotides match TRBD2. V dropped 8 bases and J dropped 3; count of bases not matched to a gene: 7. This CDR3 comprises 14 residues. In germline, CDR1 is SGHTA, CDR2 FQGNSA. Full variable domain (rest looked up from reference TRBV7-2 and TRBJ2-1): GAGVSQSPSNKVTEKGKDVELRCDPISGHTALYWYRQSLGQGLEFLIYFQGNSAPDKSGLPSDRFSAERTGGSVSTLTIQRTQQEDSAVYLCASGDSGNYNEQFFGPGTRLTVL.

This chain joins TRBV5-1 and TRBJ2-3; D is ambiguous. The CDR3 covers 16 residues. Trimming shortened V by 4 bases and J by 3 bases, and 18 bases separated the two germline ends. From germline, CDR1 is SGHRS and CDR2 YFSETQ. CDR3 coding DNA: TGCGCCAGCAGCCCGGATCACCAATATAGGACAGATACGCAGTATTTT. Its protein product is CASSPDHQYRTDTQYF.

This clone was seen once. CDR3 residues: CASSVGTTYEQYF. The CDR3 coding sequence is TGTGCCAGCAGCGTAGGGACTACCTACGAGCAGTACTTC. The chain recombines TRBV9 with TRBJ2-7; possible D gene TRBD2, 6 bases. The CDR3 has 13 amino acids. V was cut by 0 bases and J by 2 bases, with 6 bases left in between. Germline CDR1 and CDR2: SGDLS and YYNGEE.

This clone appeared a few times. The J gene is TRBJ1-1, the V gene TRBV5-4; D not certain. The CDR3 extends over 12 amino acids. The V end lost 4 bases, the J end lost 9 bases, and 13 bases lay between the germline ends. Per germline, CDR1 SGHNT and CDR2 YYREEE (reference sequence). The CDR3 is CASSTTTSKAFF. The CDR3 DNA follows: TGTGCCAGCAGCACGACCACTTCTAAAGCTTTCTTT.

The chain is built from TRBV5-6 and TRBJ1-2; D is possibly TRBD1 (6 bases). This CDR3 has 14 residues. Germline values: CDR1 SGHDT, CDR2 YYEEEE. V gave up 0 bases and J gave up 7 bases, with 13 bases separating them. The CDR3 region has the DNA TGTGCCAGCAGCTTGGCAGGTGGGGGCTCTGGCTACACCTTC. Translated, it gives CASSLAGGGSGYTF.

V and J are TRBV5-4 and TRBJ2-2; TRBD1 aligns across 9 bases. This CDR3 is built from 14 residues. The trim removed 5 bases at V and 4 bases at J, leaving 3 bases unmatched. Germline loops: CDR1 SGHNT, CDR2 YYREEE (reference sequence). CDR3 in amino acids: CASRLTGGTGELFF. The DNA for the CDR3 is TGTGCCAGCAGATTGACAGGGGGCACCGGGGAGCTGTTTTTT.

The rearrangement links TRBV5-6 to TRBJ2-7, with D tentatively TRBD1 (6 bases). The V gene lost 1 base and the J gene lost 4 bases, with 12 bases spanning the gap. Germline CDR1 and CDR2: SGHDT and YYEEEE. This CDR3 is built from 14 residues. In DNA form, the CDR3 reads TGTGCCAGCAGCTTGTCCCCAGGGGCGTACGAGCAGTACTTC. This gives the protein CASSLSPGAYEQYF.

This clone was seen a single time. The rearrangement links TRBV4-1 to TRBJ2-7, with unresolved D. The CDR3 is 15 residues long. Trimming shortened V by 4 bases and J by 1 base, and 14 bases separated the two germline ends. Germline CDR1 MGHRA, CDR2 YSYEKL. The CDR3 DNA is TGCGCCAGCAGCCGGGTTGACGTGGATTCCTACGAGCAGTACTTC. Translation: CASSRVDVDSYEQYF.